This TCR beta chain was found in a study of cytomegalovirus exposure and HLA in healthy donors (dated by TCRdb to about 2017). Turning to the overall study: In an earlier analysis of under 600 of the donors, 276 Gb of sequence data and 120 million or so unique TCR beta sequences from 150 million to 200 million T cells were reported. HLA typing included class I and class II loci at four-digit resolution. In addition to the first cohort of around 670 subjects, a separate validation cohort of 100 to 150 different subjects was used. A handful of DR-DQ haplotypes were handled as single units for association and clustering because linkage in the cohort was strong. The study combined high-throughput TCR immunosequencing, statistical association of individual TCRs with disease status, and machine learning to predict cytomegalovirus infection status. Typing coverage varied by locus: roughly 620-640 donors for A, B, C, DRB1 and DQB1; roughly 520 for DQA1; approximately 610 for DPA1; 400 to 480 for DPB1. In an earlier analysis of 587 of the donors, high-throughput TCR beta sequencing was used to judge whether each TCR beta V gene segment behaved as functional or pseudogenic. Among 300 to 500 genotyped donors of the cohort, an average of around 240,000 unique TCR beta nucleotide sequences was sequenced per donor, of which about 19% were non-productive. The T cell repertoires of some 670 subjects were profiled by immunosequencing and related to cytomegalovirus serostatus. Donor age, sex, ethnicity and CMV serostatus were compiled alongside the repertoire data. The later analysis used no new phenotypic data to find candidate immune exposures, relying instead on TCR beta sequences and their occurrence across donors. A later genetic analysis took genome-wide SNP genotypes for 398 of the 666 donors and used that subset as a discovery cohort. To study patterns of TCR occurrence, a later analysis re-analyzed previously published TCR beta repertoires from several hundred donors and added high-resolution HLA genotyping. Of the approximately 370 genotyped donors, less than 90% were placed in the genetic ancestry cluster associated with self-reported Caucasian donors. Approximately 330 gigabases of sequencing data and about 92 million unique TCR sequences made up an early release that covered 500 to 650 HLA-typed donors. Every discovery cohort repertoire had been produced on one sequencing platform. The study aimed to test whether cataloging public T cell receptors could reveal signatures of past pathogen exposure.

The investigation overall reported the following: A few of the identified cytomegalovirus-associated TCR beta chains were confirmed in vitro to be specific for cytomegalovirus antigens. Some IMGT-functional V segments, including TRBV6-2 and TRBV6-3, could not be told apart with the 87-base-pair reads, so those segments were excluded. In a later genetic analysis, fewer N-insertions in productive TCRs were reported among donors in an Asian-associated ancestry cluster than the roughly 670-donor mean. According to a later analysis, most CMV-associated TCR beta chains appeared to be HLA-restricted, and the HLA associations seemed to be driven largely by CMV exposure. Presence/absence analyses assumed roughly uniform sequencing depth across donors, an assumption that may not hold. Specific HLA alleles were associated with 15,000 to 20,000 TCR beta sequences at a false discovery rate of 0.05 in a later analysis. Linkage disequilibrium might explain the correlated functional status among segregating V segments, but an unknown experimental factor could not be excluded. The study listed 150 to 200 TCR beta chains as associated with cytomegalovirus. Across donors, most TCR sequences were observed very rarely, whereas some public TCRs were present in many individuals. Broadly in line with IMGT annotations, most TCR beta V segments showed up in productive rearrangements about 87% or about 30% of the time in an earlier analysis of around 550 of the donors. The authors suggested that the approach could potentially be extended to other disease states and immunological phenotypes. In this cohort, only TCR beta chains were sequenced, and detectable features were limited by the absence of alpha or paired-chain data. Because some donors lacked HLA typing at each locus, the association tests relied only on the typed subset. The classifier was reported to diagnose cytomegalovirus status with high specificity and sensitivity in both the original and validation cohorts. The only immune exposure information available for the cohort was CMV serostatus. A later analysis found that TCR association rates varied across HLA loci, with DRB1 alleles showing the most associated TCRs and HLA-C alleles the fewest. A later analysis reported that several top co-occurrence clusters appeared linked to parvovirus B19, influenza, CMV and Epstein-Barr virus. A further reported finding was that TCR beta sequences accurately predicted the HLA-A and HLA-B alleles for most subjects in the first cohort. When HLA alleles, especially DR and DQ, strongly co-occurred, attributing TCR associations to individual alleles was difficult. In a later genetic analysis, a missense DCLRE1C variant was associated with V-gene and J-gene trimming of TCR beta chains, and the association was replicated in an independent cohort. Because counts were too low, under 20 rarely observed V segments, including chromosome 9 orphons, were left out of the earlier analysis of approximately 580 of the donors. A group of highly shared sequence variants was considered likely to be a technical artifact of the sequencing pipeline. Compared with equally common non-associated chains, HLA-associated TCR beta chains in a later analysis were more clonally expanded and had lower generation probabilities.

The library was made by the immunoSEQ multiplex PCR assay. A mixture of 60 forward primers for TCR Vbeta segments and 13 reverse primers for TCR Jbeta segments was used in the multiplex PCR. Amplification of the CDR3 region of rearranged TCR beta genes was performed with a multiplex PCR assay on genomic DNA. The Illumina HiSeq System was used to sequence the amplified TCR beta libraries as 87-base-pair reads. Per the source publication's procedure: Across the roughly 700 repertoires, a later analysis counted some 81 million unique TCR beta chains, 8.5 million to 12 million of which were shared by at least two donors. A nearest-neighbor algorithm error-corrected the raw reads and collapsed the reads into unique sequences, merging closely related sequences to remove PCR and sequencing errors. CDR3 sequences were aligned to IMGT reference sequences to assign V, D and J gene segments. For a sequence to be retained, at least a six-nucleotide match to both a V gene segment and a J gene segment was required. Rearrangements were classified as productive when the CDR3 lacked stop codons and remained in frame with V and J, and all other rearrangements were classified as non-productive. Following IMGT convention, CDR3 was defined as the stretch from the second conserved V-encoded cysteine up to the conserved J-encoded phenylalanine. The earlier analysis of some 580 of the donors excluded any sequence lacking an unambiguous match to a single V gene segment. An earlier analysis of under 750 of the donors called V segments functional above 56.7% productive rearrangements and segregating when the between-donor standard deviation exceeded 5%. A statistical classification framework was developed to diagnose cytomegalovirus status using the catalog of TCR beta chain sequences. In a later analysis, V and J genes were assigned by comparing TCR nucleotide sequences against IMGT/GENE-DB human TR gene sequences. The TCRdist pipeline was used in a later analysis to assign CDR3 sequences and most-parsimonious VDJ recombination scenarios. A later analysis defined each TCR beta chain by its CDR3 amino acid sequence plus V-gene family, and excluded reads lacking a unique V-gene family. As a way to deal with suspected cross-contamination and a sequencing artifact, a later analysis dropped 640 or so nucleotide sequences that were highly shared and had low generation probability. In a later analysis, a clonal expansion index was calculated for each public chain from normalized within-repertoire ranks of inferred template counts. Generation probabilities in a later analysis came from a VDJ recombination model fitted to out-of-frame rearrangements, and those results were checked against IGoR. In a later analysis, hypergeometric tests were used to score TCR-TCR, TCR-HLA and TCR-CMV co-occurrence, with a repertoire-size bias correction applied to TCR pairs. In a later analysis, false discovery rates were estimated by permuting HLA or CMV assignments 20 times. In a later analysis, co-occurring TCRs were grouped with DBSCAN, and TCRdist sequence similarity was added when clustering was performed within HLA-allele-positive subsets. Co-occurrence clustering excluded repertoires with fewer than 30,000 or more than 120,000 public chains, plus five with anomalous nucleotide sharing. In TCRdb, the immuneACCESS table is reduced to in-frame sequences with V and J assigned. These tables do not hold every clone; where another copy was compared, an unresolved V gene accounts for under half, and the others remain unexplained. The DNA gave D and trimming, while V, J and clone size come from that table. The table for this sample lists 150,000 to 200,000 clones; more than 80% of them were counted only once. The ten largest clones represent 4.9% of the sample.

Points on this clone: Its antigen specificity is not known. No base-level quality is on record; no much larger clone is a single base apart.

The cohort was made up of about 610 healthy bone marrow donors. Cohort members were all nominally healthy when sampled, although unrecorded immune exposures were likely present. The donor was CMV seropositive and was included in the group of 289 seropositive cohort members. A peripheral blood sample was provided by each donor, and peripheral blood mononuclear cells were used for TCR beta sequencing. The Qiagen DNeasy Blood Extraction Kit was used to extract genomic DNA from the blood cell samples. Relative to germline, V is missing 3 bases and J is missing 3 bases, with 6 bases of the junction outside any gene match. Counted from cysteine to phenylalanine, this CDR3 has 15 amino acids. The kept DNA is CDR3 alone, 45 bases in frame from the first base. According to the germline V gene, CDR1 reads SGHDT and CDR2 reads YYEEEE.

Sequenced material: PBMCs. In this chain, TRBV5-6 is recombined with TRBJ2-1; 7 bases in the junction line up with TRBD1. This clonotype was obtained from a woman aged 18-35 years in good health and CMV-seropositive. The CDR3 has the sequence CASSSDRELYNEQFF. In nucleotides, the sequence is TGTGCCAGCAGCTCCGACAGGGAACTCTACAATGAGCAGTTCTTC.